Presented here are 23 T cell receptor beta chains from one specimen sequenced in a study of blood T cell repertoires in COVID-19. The data were produced by immunoSEQ multiplex PCR, yet TCRdb's version contains in-frame clones alone and is incomplete. The data contain under 250,000 clones, 80% to 90% of them singletons. Sequencing was performed on PBMCs or T cells enriched from blood (not recorded which). The receptors were sampled from a woman aged 18-35 years in a cohort exposed to, infected with or recovered from COVID-19 (not recorded which).

This clone was observed once. The chain has TRBV7-9 and TRBJ1-2, with TRBD1 matching 7 bases. CDR1 is SEHNR, CDR2 FQNEAQ, per germline (reference sequence). The V and J ends lost 2 bases and 4 bases, in that order; junction bases with no gene match: 4. The CDR3 loop spans 14 amino acids. CDR3 protein: CASSLSDRVYGYTF. CDR3 sequence (DNA): TGTGCCAGCAGCTTATCCGACAGGGTCTATGGCTACACCTTC. Together with reference TRBV7-9 and TRBJ1-2, the CDR3 gives the full variable domain: DTGVSQNPRHKITKRGQNVTFRCDPISEHNRLYWYRQTLGQGPEFLTYFQNEAQLEKSRLLSDRFSAERPKGSFSTLEIQRTEQGDSAMYLCASSLSDRVYGYTFGSGTRLTVV.

The V and J genes are TRBV29-1 and TRBJ2-1, with unresolved D. Trimming removed 5 bases from V and 6 bases from J, with 14 bases in between. This CDR3 is 13 amino acids long. Germline CDR1 and CDR2: SQVTM and ANQGSEA. CDR3 loop: CSVWVEQPNEQFF. The CDR3 DNA follows: TGCAGCGTTTGGGTTGAACAGCCCAATGAGCAGTTCTTC.

The CDR3, as DNA: TGCAGCGTTGAACTAGCGGGATTATACAATGAGCAGTTCTTC. Protein sequence: CSVELAGLYNEQFF. The V gene is TRBV29-1, the J gene TRBJ2-1, with TRBD2 identical over 9 bases. V was pared by 2 bases and J by 4 bases, with 3 bases of the junction left unmatched. This CDR3 has 14 amino acids. Germline-derived CDR1 and CDR2 are SQVTM and ANQGSEA.

V is TRBV28 and J is TRBJ1-6, with 10 nucleotides matching TRBD1. CDR1 MDHEN and CDR2 SYDVKM come from the germline V gene. Germline trimming cut 5 bases from V and 6 bases from J; bases unmatched to any gene: 7. The CDR3 is made up of 16 amino acids. This CDR3 reads CASSPDRGQGNSPLHF. In DNA form, the CDR3 reads TGTGCCAGCAGTCCTGACAGGGGGCAGGGTAATTCACCCCTCCACTTT.

This clone came up a few times. The rearrangement joins TRBV5-1 to TRBJ2-1; D possibly corresponds to TRBD1 (5 bases). CDR3 length: 16 residues. Trimming removed 0 bases from V and 0 bases from J, with 10 bases in between. The germline CDR1 and CDR2 sequences are SGHRS and YFSETQ. As DNA, the CDR3 is TGCGCCAGCAGCTTGGCAGGGAAACCCTCCTACAATGAGCAGTTCTTC. Protein sequence: CASSLAGKPSYNEQFF.

By sample fraction, this clone is medium-sized. The chain combines TRBV28 with TRBJ1-3; no clear D gene. The CDR3 contains 15 residues. The V end lost 2 bases, the J end lost 2 bases, and 10 bases lay between the germline ends. The V gene's germline CDR1 is MDHEN and CDR2 SYDVKM. The CDR3 spells CASSLEALPGNTIYF. CDR3 DNA sequence: TGTGCCAGCAGTTTAGAGGCCCTTCCTGGAAACACCATATATTTT.

The count of this clone is one. The gene calls are TRBV28 and TRBJ2-1; D is possibly TRBD1 (6 bases). Between the trimmed V and J ends, which lost 1 base and 4 bases, there was a span of 11 bases. Germline V gene data show CDR1 as MDHEN and CDR2 as SYDVKM. This CDR3 spans 15 amino acids. The CDR3 reads CASSLSGQSYNEQFF. The CDR3 nucleotides read TGTGCCAGCAGTTTATCAGGACAGTCATACAATGAGCAGTTCTTC.

This chain uses TRBV19 with TRBJ1-1; 11 positions match TRBD1. V lost 4 bases, J lost 6 bases, and 4 bases stayed unmatched. Germline V gene data show CDR1 as LNHDA and CDR2 as SQIVND (reference sequence). The CDR3 is 14 residues long. The CDR3 DNA sequence: TGTGCCAGTAGTAGGGGGACAGGGGGACCTGAAGCTTTCTTT. Translating gives CASSRGTGGPEAFF. Drawing the rest from reference TRBV19 and TRBJ1-1, the complete variable domain is DGGITQSPKYLFRKEGQNVTLSCEQNLNHDAMYWYRQDPGQGLRLIYYSQIVNDFQKGDIAEGYSVSREKKESFPLTVTSAQKNPTAFYLCASSRGTGGPEAFFGQGTRLTVV.

This clone was seen only once. V usage is TRBV28 and J usage is TRBJ1-4; 7 bases are a match to TRBD1. Losses at the gene ends were 1 base for V and 6 bases for J; bases not matched to a gene: 5. The CDR3 sequence is 15 residues long. Per germline, CDR1 MDHEN and CDR2 SYDVKM. In DNA, the CDR3 is TGTGCCAGCAGTTTATACAGGGGAACAGATGAAAAACTGTTTTTT. It codes for CASSLYRGTDEKLFF.

In nucleotides, the CDR3 is TGTGCCAGCTCAGACGCCGGACTTGACCTAAATGAGCAGTTCTTC. This codes for CASSDAGLDLNEQFF. The chain uses TRBV18 and TRBJ2-1; tentative D call: TRBD2 (5 bases). The CDR3 has 15 residues. The V end lost 5 bases, the J end lost 7 bases, and 18 bases lay between the germline ends. Germline V gives CDR1 KGHSH, CDR2 LQKENI.

The chain employs TRBV7-2 and TRBJ1-1; 10 nucleotides match TRBD1. CDR3 length: 16 amino acids. Germline V gene data show CDR1 as SGHTA and CDR2 as FQGNSA. After removal of 1 base from V and 3 bases from J, the junction contained 5 bases not matched to a gene. The CDR3 protein is CASSLVLGTGDTEAFF. As DNA, the CDR3 is TGTGCCAGCAGCTTAGTTTTAGGGACAGGGGACACTGAAGCTTTCTTT.

V is TRBV5-1 and J is TRBJ1-2; TRBD1 aligns across 10 bases. The V gene end was trimmed by 5 bases and the J gene end by 3 bases; junction bases not matched to a gene: 7. CDR1 and CDR2 from the germline V gene are SGHRS and YFSETQ. The CDR3 has 15 residues. Here the CDR3 reads CASSPAGTGDYGYTF. In DNA form, the CDR3 reads TGCGCCAGCAGTCCCGCAGGGACAGGGGACTATGGCTACACCTTC. The complete variable domain, with remaining parts taken from reference TRBV5-1 and TRBJ1-2, reads KAGVTQTPRYLIKTRGQQVTLSCSPISGHRSVSWYQQTPGQGLQFLFEYFSETQRNKGNFPGRFSGRQFSNSRSEMNVSTLELGDSALYLCASSPAGTGDYGYTFGSGTRLTVV.

The chain uses TRBV18 and TRBJ2-3; 8 bases line up with TRBD1. This CDR3 comprises 14 residues. Germline CDR1 is KGHSH and CDR2 is LQKENI. The J segment lost 3 bases and the V segment lost 6 bases, leaving 5 bases of the junction unmatched. CDR3 sequence reads: CASSPGGRTDTQYF. Written as DNA, the CDR3 is TGTGCCAGCTCTCCAGGGGGCAGAACAGATACGCAGTATTTT. The variable domain in full, completed from reference TRBV18 and TRBJ2-3, reads NAGVMQNPRHLVRRRGQEARLRCSPMKGHSHVYWYRQLPEEGLKFMVYLQKENIIDESGMPKERFSAEFPKEGPSILRIQQVVRGDSAAYFCASSPGGRTDTQYFGPGTRLTVL.

Points on this clone: At one end, the junction sequence differs from germline, possibly due to a read error. The gene calls are TRBV7-7 and TRBJ2-7; possibly TRBD1 for D (6 bases). From germline, CDR1 is SSHAT and CDR2 FNYEAQ (reference sequence). This CDR3 spans 13 amino acids. The CDR3 DNA reads as TGTGCTAGCAGCCCAGGTACAGGGTACGAGCAGTACTTC. Protein: CASSPGTGYEQYF.

J is TRBJ1-5 and V is TRBV12-3 or TRBV12-4; possibly TRBD1 for D (6 bases). V lost 5 bases and J 4 bases, leaving 9 bases between the germline ends. The CDR3 has 13 residues. The CDR3 nucleotides read TGTGCCAGCAGTCCCACAGGGAATCAGCCCCAGCATTTT. Its translation is CASSPTGNQPQHF.

Concerning this clone itself: At the DNA level, this CDR3 is encoded by other sequences in the same sample as well. The CDR3 DNA sequence: TGTGCCAGCAGTTTATTAAGAAACACCATATATTTT. It specifies CASSLLRNTIYF. The chain joins TRBV12-3 or TRBV12-4 to TRBJ1-3; no clear D gene. The V gene lost 2 bases and the J gene lost 5 bases, with 4 bases spanning the gap. There are 12 residues in the CDR3.

Notes on this clone: A junction boundary mismatches the germline segment, possibly from a read error. J is TRBJ1-2 and V is TRBV2; D might be TRBD1 (5 bases). The CDR3 extends over 12 amino acids. The germline gives CDR1 SNHLY, CDR2 FYNNEI. In nucleotides, the CDR3 is TGTGCCAGCAGTGACGGGTGGTCAGGGTGGGACTTC. Encoded protein: CASSDGWSGWDF.

The rearrangement links TRBV25-1 to TRBJ1-6; 8 bases are shared with TRBD1. The CDR3 covers 14 residues. Trimming at V came to 8 bases and at J to 10 bases, leaving 10 bases not matched to a gene. Germline V CDR1 and CDR2: MGHDK, SYGVNS. The CDR3 here is CASLLPQGDSPLHF. CDR3 DNA sequence: TGTGCCAGCTTGCTCCCACAGGGGGACTCACCCCTCCACTTT.

The chain has TRBV4-1 and TRBJ2-5; TRBD1 matches at 7 bases. The CDR3 is 15 amino acids. V gave up 3 bases and J gave up 2 bases; unmatched junction bases: 6. Germline lookup yields CDR1 MGHRA and CDR2 YSYEKL. The CDR3 bases are TGCGCCAGCAGCCAGACGGACAGGCTACAAGAGACCCAGTACTTC. Protein: CASSQTDRLQETQYF.

The V and J genes are TRBV11-3 and TRBJ1-3; D is undetermined. This CDR3 comprises 16 residues. Germline V gene lookup returns CDR1 SGHNT and CDR2 YENEEA. Trimming took off 4 bases at V and 0 bases at J, with 13 bases between the two ends. CDR3 sequence reads: CASSSRARHSGNTIYF. CDR3 bases: TGTGCCAGCAGCTCCCGCGCACGTCACTCTGGAAACACCATATATTTT.

The chain recombines TRBV7-9 with TRBJ1-4; D is undetermined. Trimming removed 1 base at V and 5 bases at J, with 8 bases between. CDR3 length: 14 residues. The V gene's germline CDR1 is SEHNR and CDR2 FQNEAQ (reference sequence). In DNA form, the CDR3 reads TGTGCCAGCAGCTTAGGGCAGAACAATGAAAAACTGTTTTTT. Its translation is CASSLGQNNEKLFF. Filled out from reference TRBV7-9 and TRBJ1-4, the complete variable domain reads DTGVSQNPRHKITKRGQNVTFRCDPISEHNRLYWYRQTLGQGPEFLTYFQNEAQLEKSRLLSDRFSAERPKGSFSTLEIQRTEQGDSAMYLCASSLGQNNEKLFFGSGTQLSVL.

The CDR3 protein is CASSDDRARSSYNSPLHF. Written as DNA, the CDR3 is TGCGCCAGCAGTGATGACAGGGCCCGTAGCTCCTATAATTCACCCCTCCACTTT. V and J are TRBV23-1 and TRBJ1-6; 7 nucleotides agree with TRBD1. TRBV23-1 qualifies as an ORF whose function is uncertain. The CDR3 length is 18 residues. Losses at the gene ends were 5 bases for V and 0 bases for J; bases not matched to a gene: 10.

This chain links TRBV30 with TRBJ1-2; D not certain. V was pared by 6 bases and J by 7 bases, with 15 bases between. From germline, CDR1 is GTSNPN and CDR2 SVGIG (reference sequence). This CDR3 contains 12 residues. The CDR3 DNA reads TGTGCCTGCCACCTAAGGAGGTCTGGCTACACCTTC. Amino acid sequence: CACHLRRSGYTF.